The 28 T cell receptor beta chains given below trace back to one sample, sequenced in a study of blood T cell repertoires in COVID-19. TCRdb keeps only in-frame clones here, not all; method: immunoSEQ multiplex PCR. The table has over 150,000 clones, around four fifths seen once. Sequencing was carried out using peripheral blood. These receptors all stem from a man between 65 and 85 years old with acute or convalescent COVID-19.

The chain combines TRBV9 with TRBJ2-2, with D possibly being TRBD2 (6 bases). Per germline, CDR1 SGDLS and CDR2 YYNGEE. This CDR3 comprises 14 residues. Trimming left V 0 bases short and J 4 bases short, with 7 bases between. The CDR3 DNA is TGTGCCAGCAGCGTAGTGGGGGGCACCGGGGAGCTGTTTTTT. Encoded protein: CASSVVGGTGELFF.

This chain uses TRBV9 with TRBJ1-1; D possibly corresponds to TRBD1 (5 bases). V lost 0 bases to trimming and J lost 4 bases, with 10 bases between them. There are 14 residues in the CDR3. The germline CDR1 and CDR2 sequences are SGDLS and YYNGEE. DNA for the CDR3: TGTGCCAGCAGCGTAGGTTATCAGGGCACTGAAGCTTTCTTT. Translated, it gives CASSVGYQGTEAFF.

The gene calls are TRBV28 and TRBJ1-2, with 8 bases fitting TRBD1. Germline lookup yields CDR1 MDHEN and CDR2 SYDVKM. CDR3 length: 14 amino acids. The J segment lost 8 bases and the V segment lost 5 bases, leaving 10 bases of the junction unmatched. CDR3 DNA: TGTGCCAGCAGTCTGGACAGGGTGGTTAGGGGCTACACCTTC. It specifies CASSLDRVVRGYTF.

The chain joins TRBV10-2 to TRBJ1-5; 7 nucleotides align to TRBD1. The CDR3 extends over 15 amino acids. After removal of 5 bases from V and 3 bases from J, the junction contained 7 bases not matched to a gene. Germline V lookup: CDR1 WSHSY, CDR2 SAAADI. CDR3 sequence (DNA): TGCGCCAGCAGTATACAACAGGGGAACAATCAGCCCCAGCATTTT. Protein product: CASSIQQGNNQPQHF.

CDR3 DNA: TGTGCCAGCCGGACAGGGGAACTCTACGAGCAGTACTTC. It translates to CASRTGELYEQYF. J is TRBJ2-7 and V is TRBV6-5, with 9 bases lining up with TRBD1. J lost 3 bases, V lost 8 bases, and 5 bases had no gene match. CDR1 and CDR2 (germline): MNHEY, SVGAGI. This CDR3 is built from 13 residues.

The chain employs TRBV6-1 and TRBJ1-3; D ambiguous. The CDR3 contains 13 residues. Trimming took off 2 bases at V and 4 bases at J, with 6 bases between the two ends. Germline CDR1 MNHNS, CDR2 SASEGT. The CDR3 DNA reads as TGTGCCAGCAGTGAACAGAAAGGAAACACCATATATTTT. Its translation: CASSEQKGNTIYF.

This clone was counted a single time. This chain uses TRBV9 with TRBJ1-2, with a tentative D call TRBD1 (5 bases). The CDR3 loop spans 16 amino acids. V was pared by 4 bases and J by 6 bases, with 22 bases between. The germline CDR1 and CDR2 sequences are SGDLS and YYNGEE. The CDR3 DNA follows: TGTGCCAGCAGCCCCCCTGGCGGACCAGGGAAACATGGCTACACCTTC. It codes for CASSPPGGPGKHGYTF.

V is TRBV12-3 or TRBV12-4 and J is TRBJ2-3; D unresolved. The CDR3 sequence is 12 residues long. The V and J ends lost 6 bases and 2 bases respectively, with 6 bases between them. CDR3 region: CASRRATDTQYF. The CDR3 nucleotides read TGTGCCAGCAGGAGAGCCACAGATACGCAGTATTTT.

The gene calls are TRBV23-1 and TRBJ1-5; D gene ambiguous. TRBV23-1 is treated as an ORF (open reading frame) with a function not yet certain. Trimming stripped 4 bases from V and 5 bases from J, with 9 bases between. The CDR3 totals 13 residues. The CDR3 here is CASSLLAYQPQHF. CDR3 in DNA: TGCGCCAGCAGTCTGTTGGCTTATCAGCCCCAGCATTTT.

The genes are TRBV27 and TRBJ2-2; 12 bases line up with TRBD2. The CDR3 has 15 residues. Germline values: CDR1 MNHEY, CDR2 SMNVEV (reference sequence). V shed 5 bases, J shed 8 bases, and the junction held 6 bases outside the gene matches. The CDR3 loop reads CASSPRLAGAGELFF. In nucleotides, the CDR3 is TGTGCCAGCAGTCCCAGACTAGCGGGAGCGGGGGAGCTGTTTTTT.

The V gene is TRBV7-6, the J gene TRBJ2-2, with a possible D match to TRBD1 (7 bases). The CDR3 runs to 18 residues. Per the germline V gene, CDR1 is SGHVS and CDR2 is FNYEAQ. The V and J ends lost 5 bases and 2 bases respectively, with 21 bases between them. The DNA of the CDR3 is TGTGCCAGCAGCCCATACCGCGGGGACAGCGCCAACACCGGGGAGCTGTTTTTT. This translates into CASSPYRGDSANTGELFF.

The chain is built from TRBV6-5 and TRBJ1-2; 10 positions match TRBD1. Germline loops: CDR1 MNHEY, CDR2 SVGAGI. Germline trimming cut 6 bases from V and 8 bases from J; bases unmatched to any gene: 9. The CDR3 covers 14 residues. This CDR3 reads CASSPGQGSKGYTF. The DNA for the CDR3 is TGTGCCAGCAGCCCGGGACAGGGGTCGAAGGGCTACACCTTC.

J is TRBJ2-1 and V is TRBV28; D gene unclear. There are 14 residues in the CDR3. From germline, CDR1 is MDHEN and CDR2 SYDVKM. V lost 1 base and J 10 bases, leaving 14 bases between the germline ends. CDR3 protein: CASSLLGRQKEQFF. CDR3 sequence (DNA): TGTGCCAGCAGTTTATTGGGCCGCCAAAAGGAGCAGTTCTTC.

This chain joins TRBV6-2 or TRBV6-3 and TRBJ2-4, with D perhaps matching TRBD2 (6 bases). CDR1 is MNHEY and CDR2 is SVGEGT in the germline V gene. CDR3 length equals 15 residues. Deletions cut 2 bases from V and 4 bases from J, with 12 bases between. Here the CDR3 DNA reads TGTGCCAGCAGTTACAGGCCGGGAGCTAAAAACATTCAGTACTTC. Its translation is CASSYRPGAKNIQYF.

Here the CDR3 DNA reads TGCAGCGGGAGACAGGGGTCGGCTAGAGGCGCTGAAGCTTTCTTT. Amino acid sequence: CSGRQGSARGAEAFF. The gene calls are TRBV29-1 and TRBJ1-1; 8 bases agree with TRBD1. Germline CDR1 reads SQVTM; CDR2 reads ANQGSEA. This CDR3 contains 15 residues. J was trimmed by 6 bases and V by 7 bases; bases with no gene match: 16. The full variable domain, in which reference TRBV29-1 and TRBJ1-1 provide the parts outside the CDR3, is SAVISQKPSRDICQRGTSLTIQCQVDSQVTMMFWYRQQPGQSLTLIATANQGSEATYESGFVIDKFPISRPNLTFSTLTVSNMSPEDSSIYLCSGRQGSARGAEAFFGQGTRLTVV.

The chain has TRBV7-2 and TRBJ1-3; D is uncertain. The germline V gene encodes CDR1 SGHTA and CDR2 FQGNSA. This CDR3 comprises 16 residues. The ends were cut back, 1 base at V and 0 bases at J, with 10 bases in the middle. The CDR3 reads CASSLVSQDSGNTIYF. The CDR3 DNA follows: TGTGCCAGCAGCTTAGTTAGTCAGGACTCTGGAAACACCATATATTTT.

The chain links TRBV2 to TRBJ2-2; 7 bases match TRBD1. CDR3 length: 15 amino acids. Per germline, CDR1 SNHLY and CDR2 FYNNEI. J was trimmed by 0 bases and V by 5 bases; bases with no gene match: 3. The CDR3 coding sequence is TGTGCCAGCAGTCCCGGGACAGCGAACACCGGGGAGCTGTTTTTT. It yields the protein CASSPGTANTGELFF.

This clone was seen a handful of times. The CDR3 protein is CASSLFQGLAYEQYF. CDR3 nucleotides: TGTGCCAGCAGTTTATTCCAGGGGTTAGCCTACGAGCAGTACTTC. The chain is built from TRBV27 and TRBJ2-7, with D possibly matching TRBD1 (6 bases). Between the trimmed V and J ends, which lost 1 base and 2 bases, there was a span of 12 bases. The CDR3 loop spans 15 amino acids. The germline V gene encodes CDR1 MNHEY and CDR2 SMNVEV (reference sequence).

This clone has more than one count but fewer than ten. As DNA, the CDR3 is TGTGCCAGCAGCCCCGCCGGGGGCTCTGGGGCCAACGTCCTGACTTTC. Amino acids: CASSPAGGSGANVLTF. The chain couples TRBV4-2 to TRBJ2-6; D possibly corresponds to TRBD2 (6 bases). Germline V gives CDR1 LGHNA, CDR2 YNFKEQ. V gave up 4 bases and J gave up 0 bases, with 10 bases separating them. The CDR3 is 16 amino acids.

The V call is TRBV18, the J call TRBJ2-2; TRBD2 matches 15 bases. There are 18 residues in the CDR3. After removal of 4 bases from V and 5 bases from J, the junction contained 8 bases not matched to a gene. Germline V lookup: CDR1 KGHSH, CDR2 LQKENI. The CDR3 protein is CASSLTGTSGRRTGELFF. In DNA, the CDR3 is TGTGCCAGCTCACTAACCGGGACTAGCGGGAGGAGGACCGGGGAGCTGTTTTTT.

V usage is TRBV6-5 and J usage is TRBJ1-6; D is undetermined. The germline gives CDR1 MNHEY, CDR2 SVGAGI. V was shortened by 2 bases and J by 9 bases, with 8 bases between the two germline ends. CDR3 length: 13 amino acids. The CDR3: CASSYRGLSPLHF. The CDR3 DNA reads as TGTGCCAGCAGTTACCGCGGACTTTCACCCCTCCACTTT.

The gene calls are TRBV28 and TRBJ2-1; D gene ambiguous. The germline gives CDR1 MDHEN, CDR2 SYDVKM. The ends were cut back, 2 bases at V and 10 bases at J, with 6 bases in the middle. The CDR3 spans 11 residues. The CDR3 DNA sequence: TGTGCCAGCAGTTTAGGCAGGGAGCAGTTCTTC. Its translation: CASSLGREQFF.

The chain links TRBV28 to TRBJ2-7; D uncertain. The germline V and J ends were trimmed by 2 bases and 6 bases, with 11 bases remaining between them. The V gene's germline CDR1 is MDHEN and CDR2 SYDVKM. This CDR3 spans 13 amino acids. The CDR3: CASSLDLRVEQYF. CDR3 in DNA: TGTGCCAGCAGTTTAGATCTCCGGGTCGAGCAGTACTTC.

This clone was found once. The gene calls are TRBV14 and TRBJ1-3; D uncertain. The V gene's germline CDR1 is SGHDN and CDR2 FVKESK. The CDR3 extends over 13 amino acids. Trimming pared 0 bases from V and 4 bases from J, leaving 4 bases between. The CDR3 reads CASSQDQGNTIYF. The CDR3 DNA follows: TGTGCCAGCAGCCAAGATCAGGGAAACACCATATATTTT.

The chain couples TRBV19 to TRBJ1-1; D is unclear. The CDR3 is 14 residues long. V dropped 7 bases and J dropped 1 base, with 13 bases sitting between them. The germline gives CDR1 LNHDA, CDR2 SQIVND (reference sequence). Written as DNA, the CDR3 is TGTGCCAGTAAAGCCGGGCGGGAGAACACTGAAGCTTTCTTT. Its protein product is CASKAGRENTEAFF.

CDR3 protein: CASSEGFKGTEAFF. In DNA, the CDR3 is TGTGCCAGCAGTGAAGGTTTTAAGGGGACTGAAGCTTTCTTT. The chain is built from TRBV6-1 and TRBJ1-1, with D possibly matching TRBD1 (5 bases). This CDR3 spans 14 amino acids. Germline CDR1 is MNHNS and CDR2 is SASEGT. Trimming stripped 1 base from V and 5 bases from J, with 11 bases between.

The rearrangement links TRBV5-1 to TRBJ2-3; perhaps TRBD1 as D (7 bases). The CDR3 runs to 14 residues. Germline V gene lookup returns CDR1 SGHRS and CDR2 YFSETQ. The V end was cut by 5 bases, the J end by 6 bases, with 16 bases between. Written as DNA, the CDR3 is TGCGCCAGCAGAATAGGAGGGGGCGACGATACGCAGTATTTT. This sequence encodes CASRIGGGDDTQYF.

The V and J genes are TRBV2 and TRBJ2-1, with 8 bases fitting TRBD2. This CDR3 has 15 amino acids. Germline loops: CDR1 SNHLY, CDR2 FYNNEI. With V trimmed by 3 bases and J by 2 bases, 3 bases remained unmatched. In DNA form, the CDR3 reads TGTGCCAGCAGTGACAGCGGGGGAGCCTACAATGAGCAGTTCTTC. Its translation is CASSDSGGAYNEQFF.